These 12 T cell receptor beta chains came from one sample sequenced in a study of blood T cell repertoires in COVID-19. Measured with immunoSEQ multiplex PCR; TCRdb has only the in-frame clones, and not every one. The table has 250,000 to 300,000 clones, about 86% seen once. Source material: PBMCs or T cells enriched from blood (not recorded which). The receptors stem from a man aged 25-45 years with acute COVID-19.

The V gene is TRBV20-1, the J gene TRBJ1-6, with no clear D. V was cut by 3 bases and J by 0 bases, with 9 bases left in between. Germline V gene lookup returns CDR1 DFQATT and CDR2 SNEGSKA (reference sequence). The CDR3 contains 15 residues. CDR3 sequence (DNA): TGCAGTGCTAGTAAACAGAGCTCCTATAATTCACCCCTCCACTTT. Translated, it gives CSASKQSSYNSPLHF.

The rearrangement uses TRBV11-3 and TRBJ1-1, with TRBD1 identical over 9 bases. V lost 3 bases and J lost 4; bases outside the gene matches: 3. The CDR3 runs 14 residues. Germline-derived CDR1 and CDR2 are SGHNT and YENEEA. The CDR3 sequence is CASSLGQGRTEAFF. CDR3 sequence (DNA): TGTGCCAGCAGCTTGGGACAGGGACGCACTGAAGCTTTCTTT.

V gene TRBV29-1 combines with J gene TRBJ1-2, with D possibly TRBD1 on 5 matching bases. The germline V and J ends were trimmed by 8 bases and 8 bases, with 18 bases remaining between them. CDR3 length: 12 residues. Germline CDR1 reads SQVTM; CDR2 reads ANQGSEA. CDR3 coding DNA: TGCAGCTCCCTGTGGGGGGAACACGGCTACACCTTC. It encodes CSSLWGEHGYTF. The full variable domain, its missing parts supplied by reference TRBV29-1 and TRBJ1-2, is SAVISQKPSRDICQRGTSLTIQCQVDSQVTMMFWYRQQPGQSLTLIATANQGSEATYESGFVIDKFPISRPNLTFSTLTVSNMSPEDSSIYLCSSLWGEHGYTFGSGTRLTVV.

The chain links TRBV24-1 to TRBJ1-5, with TRBD1 matching 11 bases. V lost 4 bases and J lost 4; bases outside the gene matches: 5. The CDR3 spans 16 residues. The germline gives CDR1 KGHDR, CDR2 SFDVKD. CDR3 region: CATSDRDRGKNQPQHF. The CDR3 DNA follows: TGTGCCACCAGTGACCGGGACAGGGGGAAGAATCAGCCCCAGCATTTT.

This clone occurred a few times. Here the CDR3 reads CASSLEESGGGTDTQYF. CDR3 DNA sequence: TGTGCCAGCAGCTTAGAGGAAAGCGGGGGGGGCACAGATACGCAGTATTTT. The chain has TRBV7-9 and TRBJ2-3; 10 bases map to TRBD2. CDR1 is SEHNR and CDR2 is FQNEAQ in the germline V gene (reference sequence). The CDR3 loop spans 17 amino acids. Germline trimming cut 1 base from V and 1 base from J; bases unmatched to any gene: 5.

This clone turned up a few times. The V gene is TRBV3-1 (or the pseudogene TRBV3-2), the J gene TRBJ1-6; weak D call: TRBD1 (5 bases). Trimming removed 0 bases from V and 9 bases from J, with 24 bases in between. Germline V gene sequence: CDR1 LGHDT, CDR2 YNNKEL (reference sequence). The CDR3 sequence is 19 residues long. In DNA, the CDR3 is TGTGCCAGCAGCCAAGATTCCACCCGTAGACAGACGCGGGGTTCACCCCTCCACTTT. It translates to CASSQDSTRRQTRGSPLHF.

J is TRBJ1-1 and V is TRBV3-1 (or the pseudogene TRBV3-2); D is uncertain. This CDR3 comprises 14 residues. Trimming shortened V by 1 base and J by 10 bases, and 16 bases separated the two germline ends. Germline V gene data show CDR1 as LGHDT and CDR2 as YNNKEL (reference sequence). The CDR3 coding sequence is TGTGCCAGCAGCCAAGGTAGTTCAGGTCTCTTAGCTTTCTTT. Protein product: CASSQGSSGLLAFF.

V is TRBV14 and J is TRBJ1-5; 9 nucleotides align to TRBD1. The V gene's germline CDR1 is SGHDN and CDR2 FVKESK. The V gene end was trimmed by 1 base and the J gene end by 6 bases; junction bases not matched to a gene: 10. The CDR3 extends over 17 amino acids. The CDR3 reads CASSQVPGQGHVQPQHF. The CDR3 DNA reads as TGTGCCAGCAGCCAAGTGCCGGGACAGGGCCACGTTCAGCCCCAGCATTTT.

The chain has TRBV6-1 and TRBJ2-7; 7 bases are a match to TRBD1. The V and J ends lost 2 bases and 3 bases, in that order; junction bases with no gene match: 7. Looked up from germline, CDR1 is MNHNS and CDR2 is SASEGT. The CDR3 has 15 amino acids. CDR3 sequence reads: CASSERDSGYYEQYV. CDR3 nucleotides: TGTGCCAGCAGTGAAAGGGACAGCGGATACTACGAGCAGTACGTC.

This chain joins TRBV7-2 and TRBJ2-3; TRBD2 matches 7 bases. V gave up 1 base and J gave up 6 bases; unmatched junction bases: 13. CDR3 length equals 17 residues. CDR1 and CDR2 from the germline V gene are SGHTA and FQGNSA. The CDR3 spells CASSLGSRSLGGDTQYF. In DNA form, the CDR3 reads TGTGCCAGCAGCTTAGGTAGCCGCTCTCTCGGGGGGGATACGCAGTATTTT.

J is TRBJ1-6 and V is TRBV4-1, with D perhaps matching TRBD1 (5 bases). The CDR3 is made up of 16 amino acids. Trimming removed 4 bases at V and 7 bases at J, with 17 bases between. The V gene's germline CDR1 is MGHRA and CDR2 YSYEKL. DNA for the CDR3: TGCGCCAGCAGCCGGAGGGTGGACACGACCAATTCACCCCTCCACTTT. It specifies CASSRRVDTTNSPLHF.

V gene TRBV5-6 combines with J gene TRBJ1-4; D ambiguous. The germline CDR1 and CDR2 sequences are SGHDT and YYEEEE. The CDR3 sequence is 14 residues long. V dropped 0 bases and J dropped 4 bases, with 7 bases sitting between them. The CDR3 DNA reads TGTGCCAGCAGCTTGGGCAGGTATAATGAAAAACTGTTTTTT. Translating gives CASSLGRYNEKLFF.